The 12 T cell receptor beta chains below were found in one sample sequenced in a study of T cell changes during pregnancy in multiple sclerosis. The table came from immunoSEQ multiplex PCR; TCRdb's copy has only in-frame clones and leaves some out. Of under 50,000 clones in the sample, roughly 90% are singletons; the top ten hold about 3.1%. Sequencing was performed on CD8+ T cells from peripheral blood mononuclear cells, taken in the second trimester of pregnancy. Receptor source: a female donor with multiple sclerosis, enrolled in a pregnancy study.

The gene calls are TRBV4-3 and TRBJ2-3, with 7 bases lining up with TRBD1. After removal of 0 bases from V and 3 bases from J, the junction contained 9 bases not matched to a gene. The CDR3 totals 17 residues. Per the germline V gene, CDR1 is LGHNA and CDR2 is YSLEER. The CDR3 region has the DNA TGCGCCAGCAGCCAAGATATGACAGGGAGCGCGACAGATACGCAGTATTTT. Translation: CASSQDMTGSATDTQYF.

The chain links TRBV11-2 to TRBJ2-7; no clear D gene. The CDR3 has 12 amino acids. Germline CDR1 SGHAT, CDR2 FQNNGV. V lost 2 bases to trimming and J lost 0 bases, with 2 bases between them. The CDR3 DNA reads TGTGCCAGCAGCTTACGCTCCTACGAGCAGTACTTC. Residues: CASSLRSYEQYF.

This rearrangement joins TRBV30 to TRBJ2-1, with D possibly TRBD1 on 6 matching bases. CDR3 length: 12 amino acids. Trimming pared 5 bases from V and 8 bases from J, leaving 13 bases between. Per germline, CDR1 GTSNPN and CDR2 SVGIG (reference sequence). The CDR3 DNA follows: TGTGCCTGGCAGTCAGGGGTGGATGAGCAGTTCTTC. This encodes CAWQSGVDEQFF.

The chain recombines TRBV19 with TRBJ2-1; D possibly corresponds to TRBD2 (6 bases). The CDR3 is made up of 17 amino acids. Germline assignment: CDR1 LNHDA and CDR2 SQIVND (reference sequence). Trimming cost V 1 base and J 5 bases, with 18 bases left between them. CDR3 sequence: CASSIVRYRRGNNEQFF. The CDR3 DNA sequence: TGTGCCAGTAGTATAGTCCGATACCGGAGGGGCAACAATGAGCAGTTCTTC.

The chain employs TRBV4-1 and TRBJ2-2, with D maybe TRBD2 (5 bases). Germline V gene lookup returns CDR1 MGHRA and CDR2 YSYEKL. The CDR3 extends over 13 amino acids. V lost 6 bases, J lost 4 bases, and 9 bases lay in between. CDR3: CASRGAGTGELFF. The CDR3 nucleotides are TGCGCCAGCAGGGGCGCGGGCACCGGGGAGCTGTTTTTT.

This chain connects TRBV7-9 to TRBJ2-5; tentative D call: TRBD1 (6 bases). With 0 bases removed from V and 5 bases from J, the gap between germline ends came to 16 bases. The CDR3 runs to 16 residues. Germline CDR1 SEHNR, CDR2 FQNEAQ (reference sequence). The CDR3 sequence is CASSLAMDRPYETQYF. CDR3 coding DNA: TGTGCCAGCAGCTTAGCCATGGACAGACCCTACGAGACCCAGTACTTC.

The V and J genes are TRBV7-3 and TRBJ2-5; D is perhaps TRBD2 (7 bases). The CDR3 covers 16 residues. Germline V gene sequence: CDR1 SGHTA, CDR2 FQGTGA. V lost 9 bases and J lost 2, with 22 bases in between. CDR3 DNA: TGTGCCAGTGCGCAAGGAATGGGGGGGACACAAGAGACCCAGTACTTC. Residues: CASAQGMGGTQETQYF.

The V and J genes are TRBV11-2 and TRBJ2-7; D gene uncertain. Trimming left V 0 bases short and J 5 bases short, with 5 bases between. CDR1 is SGHAT and CDR2 is FQNNGV in the germline V gene. The CDR3 extends over 12 amino acids. DNA of the CDR3: TGTGCCAGCAGCTTAGAGGGCCACGAGCAGTACTTC. This sequence encodes CASSLEGHEQYF.

The rearrangement links TRBV7-2 to TRBJ2-1; maybe TRBD2 (6 bases). CDR3 length equals 13 residues. Germline loops: CDR1 SGHTA, CDR2 FQGNSA. Trimming left V 3 bases short and J 3 bases short, with 6 bases between. This CDR3 is CASSLGLYNEQFF. CDR3 DNA sequence: TGTGCCAGCAGCTTGGGACTCTACAATGAGCAGTTCTTC.

This clone was observed once. V usage is TRBV18 and J usage is TRBJ2-2; TRBD2 might be the D (6 bases). The V gene lost 8 bases and the J gene lost 6 bases, with 10 bases spanning the gap. There are 12 residues in the CDR3. Per the germline V gene, CDR1 is KGHSH and CDR2 is LQKENI. Here the CDR3 reads CASGGSAGELFF. The CDR3, as DNA: TGTGCCAGCGGGGGGTCCGCCGGGGAGCTGTTTTTT.

As DNA, the CDR3 is TGTGCCTGGAGGGAGGACTACGAGCAGTACTTC. Residues: CAWREDYEQYF. This rearrangement joins TRBV30 to TRBJ2-5; a possible D gene is TRBD2 (5 bases). The tail of the sequence fits TRBJ2-7 better, so the J call may be wrong. Germline assignment: CDR1 GTSNPN and CDR2 SVGIG (reference sequence). The CDR3 consists of 11 residues.

The chain uses TRBV7-9 and TRBJ2-3; 13 nucleotides line up with TRBD2. This CDR3 is built from 17 residues. CDR1 and CDR2 (germline): SEHNR, FQNEAQ (reference sequence). Unmatched junction bases numbered 8, after V lost 6 bases and J lost 2 bases. CDR3 loop: CASSIPGLAGFTDTQYF. The DNA for the CDR3 is TGTGCCAGCAGTATACCGGGACTAGCGGGGTTCACAGATACGCAGTATTTT.